This is a list of T cell receptor beta chains from one sample in a study of blood T cells in healthy people across ages. Each CDR3 protein is one row after TCRdb ran MiXCR on the 5' RACE reads. The sample consists of 1.5 million to 2 million distinct CDR3 sequences, roughly 27% of them appearing once. The sequenced material came from blood. The receptors here all came from a young woman in good health. The CDR3 runs from the conserved cysteine through the conserved F or W. D genes are given only for firm matches. Clone size, where shown, is once, few, many, or a class for clones that have expanded.

J,V,size,D,CDR3,DNA
TRBJ1-1,TRBV20-1,.,.,CSARSPRGEAFF,TGCAGTGCTCGTTCTCCGCGTGGTGAAGCTTTCTTT
TRBJ2-7,TRBV6-5,few,.,CASSYLGDASYEQYF,TGTGCCAGCAGTTACTTGGGGGACGCCTCCTACGAGCAGTACTTC
TRBJ2-5,TRBV7-2,few,TRBD2,CASSLTSGSGGETQYF,TGTGCCAGCAGCTTGACTAGCGGGAGCGGAGGGGAGACCCAGTACTTC
TRBJ1-1,TRBV3-1,few,.,CASNQTQGGATEAFF,TGTGCCAGCAACCAAACACAGGGAGGGGCTACTGAGGCTTTCTTT
TRBJ1-5,TRBV12-5,.,TRBD1,CASGSNRGPGNQPQHF,TGTGCTAGTGGTTCAAACAGGGGCCCAGGGAATCAGCCCCAGCATTTT
TRBJ2-7,TRBV3-1,few,.,CASSQDSTGGVRKENEQYF,TGTGCCAGCAGCCAAGATAGCACCGGGGGTGTACGAAAAGAGAACGAGCAGTACTTC
TRBJ2-7,TRBV6-2/TRBV6-3,.,.,CASSYSHNEQYF,TGTGCCAGCAGTTACTCTCACAATGAGCAGTACTTC
TRBJ2-3,TRBV7-8,.,TRBD2,CASSLGGGRSDTQYF,TGTGCCAGCAGCTTAGGGGGCGGGAGATCAGATACGCAGTATTTT
TRBJ2-5,TRBV5-6,many,TRBD2,CASSLAAGAFETQYF,TGTGCCAGCAGCTTGGCGGCGGGAGCATTCGAGACCCAGTACTTC
TRBJ2-3,TRBV11-2,.,.,CASSHRDSPTDTQYF,TGTGCCAGCAGTCACCGGGACTCACCCACAGATACGCAGTATTTT
TRBJ2-7,TRBV6-2/TRBV6-3,few,TRBD1,CANRAGGSYEQYF,TGTGCCAACCGGGCAGGGGGATCCTACGAGCAGTACTTC
TRBJ2-5,TRBV29-1,many,.,CSVDRVQETQYF,TGCAGCGTTGATCGGGTTCAAGAGACCCAGTACTTC
TRBJ1-1,TRBV7-3,few,.,CASSSTPYQLGDTEAFF,TGTGCCAGCAGCTCCACTCCCTATCAACTGGGGGACACTGAAGCTTTCTTT
TRBJ2-7,TRBV28,many,TRBD1,CASSLGQGISGQYF,TGTGCCAGCAGTTTGGGACAGGGGATTAGTGGGCAGTACTTC
TRBJ1-5,TRBV5-1,few,.,CASSLGPGARVDQPQHF,TGCGCCAGCAGCTTGGGCCCAGGGGCCCGGGTAGATCAGCCCCAGCATTTT
TRBJ1-1,TRBV20-1,.,.,CSARGQLEAFF,TGCAGTGCTAGAGGACAGCTTGAAGCTTTCTTT
TRBJ2-5,TRBV3-1,many,TRBD2,CASSLQRGGQETQYF,TGTGCCAGCAGCCTCCAGCGGGGGGGCCAAGAGACCCAGTACTTC
TRBJ2-1,TRBV7-2,.,TRBD2,CASSLSGGGSYEQFF,TGTGCCAGCAGCTTAAGCGGGGGGGGGAGTTACGAGCAGTTCTTC
TRBJ1-2,TRBV19,few,.,CASSTPWGREGYTF,TGTGCCAGTAGTACCCCCTGGGGGCGCGAAGGCTACACCTTC
TRBJ1-4,TRBV6-5,.,.,CASSYSGSPFGEKLFF,TGTGCCAGCAGTTACTCTGGGTCCCCCTTCGGTGAAAAACTGTTTTTT
TRBJ2-2,TRBV3-1,few,.,CASSHPGTVNTGELFF,TGTGCCAGCAGCCATCCCGGGACGGTGAACACCGGGGAGCTGTTTTTT
TRBJ2-3,TRBV7-2,few,.,CASSFGQRGTDTQYF,TGTGCCAGCAGCTTCGGCCAGCGGGGCACAGATACGCAGTATTTT